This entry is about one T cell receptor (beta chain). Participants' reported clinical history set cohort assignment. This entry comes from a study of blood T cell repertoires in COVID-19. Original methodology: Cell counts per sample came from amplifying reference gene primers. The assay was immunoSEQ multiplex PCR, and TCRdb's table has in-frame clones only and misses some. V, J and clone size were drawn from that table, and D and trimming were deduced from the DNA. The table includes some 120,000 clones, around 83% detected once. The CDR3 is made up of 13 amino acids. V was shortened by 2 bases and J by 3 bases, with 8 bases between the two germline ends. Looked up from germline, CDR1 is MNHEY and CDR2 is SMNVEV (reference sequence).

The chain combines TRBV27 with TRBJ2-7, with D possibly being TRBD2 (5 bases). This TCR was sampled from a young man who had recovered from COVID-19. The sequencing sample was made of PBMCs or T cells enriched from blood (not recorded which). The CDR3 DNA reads TGTGCCAGCAGTTTAAAAACTAGCTACGAGCAGTACTTC. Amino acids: CASSLKTSYEQYF.